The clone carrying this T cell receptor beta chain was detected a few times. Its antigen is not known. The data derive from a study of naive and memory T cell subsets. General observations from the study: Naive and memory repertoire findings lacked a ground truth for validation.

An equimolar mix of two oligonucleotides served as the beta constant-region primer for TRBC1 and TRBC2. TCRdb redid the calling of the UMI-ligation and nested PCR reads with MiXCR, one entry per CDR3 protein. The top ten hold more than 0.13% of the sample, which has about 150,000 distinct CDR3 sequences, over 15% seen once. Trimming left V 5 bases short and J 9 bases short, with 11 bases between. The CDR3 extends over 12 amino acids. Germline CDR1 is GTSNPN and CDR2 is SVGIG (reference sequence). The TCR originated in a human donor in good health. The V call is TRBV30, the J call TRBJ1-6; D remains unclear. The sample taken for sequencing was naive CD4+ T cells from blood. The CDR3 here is CAWGEAPSPLHF. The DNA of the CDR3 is TGTGCCTGGGGGGAGGCACCTTCACCCCTCCACTTT. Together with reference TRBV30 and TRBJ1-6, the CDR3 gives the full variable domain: SQTIHQWPATLVQPVGSPLSLECTVEGTSNPNLYWYRQAAGRGLQLLFYSVGIGQISSEVPQNLSASRPQDRQFILSSKKLLLSDSGFYLCAWGEAPSPLHFGNGTRLTVT.